The 6 T cell receptor beta chains in this list originate from one sample, sequenced in a study of metastatic and nonmetastatic thyroid tumors (dated by TCRdb to the early 2020s). Library method: PCR. Data came from an Illumina HiSeq 4000. TCRdb itself trimmed the public reads at Q25 with fastp, ran MiXCR and retained productive beta chains. The table for this sample lists several thousand clones; 2.5% to 3.5% of them were counted only once. The ten biggest clones cover roughly a sixth of the sample. No treatment had been received by any patient before thyroid surgery. Material: tumor tissue. These receptors all come from a female donor with papillary thyroid cancer or a benign thyroid nodule (not recorded which). Some clones in this sample may be carry-over from other donors' samples.

By sample fraction, this clone is medium-sized. The J gene is TRBJ2-1, the V gene TRBV12-3 or TRBV12-4, with 8 bases matching TRBD2. CDR3 length: 15 residues. The V segment lost 8 bases and the J segment 0 bases; nucleotides outside the gene matches: 6. CDR3 sequence (DNA): TGTGCCAGCGACCGAGGACTAGCCTCCTACAATGAGCAGTTCTTC. This translates into CASDRGLASYNEQFF.

By share, this clone ranks as medium-sized. This chain links TRBV19 with TRBJ1-1; D possibly corresponds to TRBD1 (6 bases). Per germline, CDR1 LNHDA and CDR2 SQIVND (reference sequence). V dropped 2 bases and J dropped 9 bases, with 25 bases sitting between them. The CDR3 contains 17 residues. The CDR3 loop is CASSISSIIGQSVKAFF. In DNA form, the CDR3 reads TGTGCCAGTAGTATATCTAGTATAATCGGACAGAGTGTAAAAGCTTTCTTT.

This clone came up many times. V is TRBV7-8 and J is TRBJ2-7; TRBD2 is a possible D gene (5 bases). The CDR3 contains 13 residues. V was trimmed by 5 bases and J by 5 bases, leaving 13 bases between them. The germline V gene encodes CDR1 SGHVS and CDR2 FQNEAQ. CDR3 residues: CASSGKDFHEQYF. In nucleotides, the CDR3 is TGTGCCAGCAGCGGTAAGGACTTCCACGAGCAGTACTTC.

This clone came up many times. The chain carries TRBV5-1 and TRBJ2-5, with D unresolved. The germline gives CDR1 SGHRS, CDR2 YFSETQ. The germline V and J ends were trimmed by 6 bases and 4 bases, with 13 bases remaining between them. This CDR3 has 13 residues. CDR3 nucleotide sequence: TGCGCCAGCATCCCTGAAGTGGGAGAGACCCAGTACTTC. Residues: CASIPEVGETQYF.

This clone occurred many times. The chain joins TRBV3-1 to TRBJ2-3; 14 bases match TRBD2. Trimming cost V 0 bases and J 4 bases; bases outside gene matches: 6. The CDR3 loop spans 18 amino acids. Germline V gene lookup returns CDR1 LGHDT and CDR2 YNNKEL (reference sequence). The CDR3 protein is CASSQDGTSGRGSDTQYF. The CDR3 DNA is TGTGCCAGCAGCCAAGATGGGACTAGCGGGAGAGGATCAGATACGCAGTATTTT.

This clone is termed medium-sized. The genes are TRBV12-3 or TRBV12-4 and TRBJ2-5; 7 nucleotides line up with TRBD1. This CDR3 comprises 13 residues. The J segment lost 5 bases and the V segment lost 5 bases, leaving 5 bases of the junction unmatched. This CDR3 reads CASSPGTVETQYF. As DNA, the CDR3 is TGTGCCAGCAGTCCCGGGACAGTTGAGACCCAGTACTTC.